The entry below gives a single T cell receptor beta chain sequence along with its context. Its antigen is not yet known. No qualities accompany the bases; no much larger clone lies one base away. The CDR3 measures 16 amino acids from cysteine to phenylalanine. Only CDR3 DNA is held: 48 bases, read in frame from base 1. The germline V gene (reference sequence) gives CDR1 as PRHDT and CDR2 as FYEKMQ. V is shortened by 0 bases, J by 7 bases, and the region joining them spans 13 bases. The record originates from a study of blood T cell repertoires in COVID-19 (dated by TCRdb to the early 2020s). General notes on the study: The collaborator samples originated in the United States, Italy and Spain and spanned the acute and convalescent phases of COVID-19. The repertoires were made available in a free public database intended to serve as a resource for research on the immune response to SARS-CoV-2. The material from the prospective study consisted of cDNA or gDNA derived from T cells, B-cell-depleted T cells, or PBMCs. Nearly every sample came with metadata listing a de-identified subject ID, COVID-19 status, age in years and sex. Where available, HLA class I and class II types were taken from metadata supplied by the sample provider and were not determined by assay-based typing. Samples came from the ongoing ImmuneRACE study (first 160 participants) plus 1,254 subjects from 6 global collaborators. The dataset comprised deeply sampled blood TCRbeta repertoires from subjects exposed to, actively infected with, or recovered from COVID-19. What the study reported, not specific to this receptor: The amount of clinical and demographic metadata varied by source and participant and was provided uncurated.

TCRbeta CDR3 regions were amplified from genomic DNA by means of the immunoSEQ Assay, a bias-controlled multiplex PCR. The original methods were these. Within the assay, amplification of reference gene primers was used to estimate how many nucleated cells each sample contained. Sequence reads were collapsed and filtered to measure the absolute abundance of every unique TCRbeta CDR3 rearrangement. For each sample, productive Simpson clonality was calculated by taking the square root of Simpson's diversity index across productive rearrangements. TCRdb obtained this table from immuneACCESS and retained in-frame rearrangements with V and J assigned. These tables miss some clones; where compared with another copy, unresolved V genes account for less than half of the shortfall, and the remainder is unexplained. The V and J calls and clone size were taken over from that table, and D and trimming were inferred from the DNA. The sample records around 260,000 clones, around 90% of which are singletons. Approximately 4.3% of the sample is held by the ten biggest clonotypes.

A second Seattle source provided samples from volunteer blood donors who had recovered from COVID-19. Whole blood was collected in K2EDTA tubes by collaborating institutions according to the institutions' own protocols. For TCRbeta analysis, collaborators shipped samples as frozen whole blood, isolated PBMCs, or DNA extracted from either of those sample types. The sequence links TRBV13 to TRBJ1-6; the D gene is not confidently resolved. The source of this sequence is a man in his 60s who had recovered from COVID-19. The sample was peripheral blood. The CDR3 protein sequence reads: CASSLGLEGRNSPLHF. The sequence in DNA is TGTGCCAGCAGCTTAGGCTTGGAGGGTAGGAATTCACCCCTCCACTTT.